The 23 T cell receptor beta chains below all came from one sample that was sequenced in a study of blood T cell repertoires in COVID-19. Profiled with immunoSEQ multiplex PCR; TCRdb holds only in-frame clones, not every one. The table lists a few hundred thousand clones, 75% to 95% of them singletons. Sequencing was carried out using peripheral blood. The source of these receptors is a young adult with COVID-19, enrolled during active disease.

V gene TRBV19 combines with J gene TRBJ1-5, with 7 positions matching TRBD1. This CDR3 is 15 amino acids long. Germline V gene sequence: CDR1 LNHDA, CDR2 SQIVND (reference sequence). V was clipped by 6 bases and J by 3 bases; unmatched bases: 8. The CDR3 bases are TGTGCCAGTAGCACCATCGACAGGGTCAATCAGCCCCAGCATTTT. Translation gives CASSTIDRVNQPQHF.

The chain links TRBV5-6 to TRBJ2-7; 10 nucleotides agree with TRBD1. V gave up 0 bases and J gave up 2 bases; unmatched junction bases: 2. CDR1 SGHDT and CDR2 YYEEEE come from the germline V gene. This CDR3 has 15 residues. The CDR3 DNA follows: TGTGCCAGCAGCTTGGGCGGGACAGGGGCCTACGAGCAGTACTTC. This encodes CASSLGGTGAYEQYF.

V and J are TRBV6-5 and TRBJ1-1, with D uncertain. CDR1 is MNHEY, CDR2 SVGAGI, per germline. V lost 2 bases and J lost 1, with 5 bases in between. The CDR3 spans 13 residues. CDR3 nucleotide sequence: TGTGCCAGCAGTTACGCGGAGAACACTGAAGCTTTCTTT. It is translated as CASSYAENTEAFF.

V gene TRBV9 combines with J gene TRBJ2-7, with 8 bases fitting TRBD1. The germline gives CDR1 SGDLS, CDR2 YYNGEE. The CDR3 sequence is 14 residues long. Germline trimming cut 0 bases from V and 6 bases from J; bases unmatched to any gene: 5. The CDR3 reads CASSVGTGSFEQYF. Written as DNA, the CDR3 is TGTGCCAGCAGCGTAGGGACAGGGTCGTTCGAGCAGTACTTC.

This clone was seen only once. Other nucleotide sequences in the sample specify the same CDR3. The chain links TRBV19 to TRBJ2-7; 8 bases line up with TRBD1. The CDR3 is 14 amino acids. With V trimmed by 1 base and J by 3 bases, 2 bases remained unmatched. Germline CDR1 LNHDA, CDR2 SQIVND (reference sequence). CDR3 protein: CASSIGTGLYEQYF. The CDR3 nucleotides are TGTGCCAGTAGTATAGGGACAGGGCTCTACGAGCAGTACTTC.

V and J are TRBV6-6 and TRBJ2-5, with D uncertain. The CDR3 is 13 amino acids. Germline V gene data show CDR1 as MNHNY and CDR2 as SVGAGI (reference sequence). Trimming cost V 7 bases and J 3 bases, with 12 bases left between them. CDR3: CASNTGGEETQYF. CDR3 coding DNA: TGTGCCAGCAATACCGGCGGAGAAGAGACCCAGTACTTC.

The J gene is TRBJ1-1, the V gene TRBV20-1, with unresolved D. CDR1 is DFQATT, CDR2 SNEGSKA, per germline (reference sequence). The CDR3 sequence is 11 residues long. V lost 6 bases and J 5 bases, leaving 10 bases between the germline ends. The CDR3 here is CSAPMRTEAFF. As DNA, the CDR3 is TGCAGTGCCCCGATGCGGACTGAAGCTTTCTTT.

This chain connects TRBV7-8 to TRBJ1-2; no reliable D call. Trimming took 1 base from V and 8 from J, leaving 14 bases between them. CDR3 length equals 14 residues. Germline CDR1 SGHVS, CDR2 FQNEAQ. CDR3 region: CASSLEYGNGGYTF. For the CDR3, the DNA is TGTGCCAGCAGCTTAGAATACGGGAACGGGGGCTACACCTTC.

This chain's CDR3 is CASSVGGVTEAFF. The CDR3, as DNA: TGTGCCAGCAGTGTAGGGGGCGTCACTGAAGCTTTCTTT. This rearrangement joins TRBV2 to TRBJ1-1; 7 positions match TRBD1. CDR1 and CDR2 from the germline V gene are SNHLY and FYNNEI. After removal of 4 bases from V and 4 bases from J, the junction contained 3 bases not matched to a gene. The CDR3 contains 13 residues. Combining the CDR3 with reference TRBV2 and TRBJ1-1 gives the whole variable domain EPEVTQTPSHQVTQMGQEVILRCVPISNHLYFYWYRQILGQKVEFLVSFYNNEISEKSEIFDDQFSVERPDGSNFTLKIRSTKLEDSAMYFCASSVGGVTEAFFGQGTRLTVV.

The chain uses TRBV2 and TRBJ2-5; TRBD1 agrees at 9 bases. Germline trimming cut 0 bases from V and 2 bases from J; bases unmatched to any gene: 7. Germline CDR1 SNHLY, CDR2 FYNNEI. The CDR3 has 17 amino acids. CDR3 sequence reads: CASSEATTGTGQETQYF. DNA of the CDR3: TGTGCCAGCAGTGAAGCGACGACCGGGACAGGGCAAGAGACCCAGTACTTC.

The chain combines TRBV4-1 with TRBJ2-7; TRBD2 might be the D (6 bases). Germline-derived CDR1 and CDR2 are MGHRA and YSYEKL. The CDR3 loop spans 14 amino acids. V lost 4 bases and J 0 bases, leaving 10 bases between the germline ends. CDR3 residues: CASSPRGFSYEQYF. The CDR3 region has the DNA TGCGCCAGCAGCCCCCGGGGGTTCTCCTACGAGCAGTACTTC.

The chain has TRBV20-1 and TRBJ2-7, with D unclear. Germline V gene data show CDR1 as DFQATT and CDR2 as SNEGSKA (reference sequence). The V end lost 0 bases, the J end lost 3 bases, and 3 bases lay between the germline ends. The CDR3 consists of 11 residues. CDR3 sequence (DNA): TGCAGTGCTAGAGATCACTACGAGCAGTACTTC. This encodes CSARDHYEQYF.

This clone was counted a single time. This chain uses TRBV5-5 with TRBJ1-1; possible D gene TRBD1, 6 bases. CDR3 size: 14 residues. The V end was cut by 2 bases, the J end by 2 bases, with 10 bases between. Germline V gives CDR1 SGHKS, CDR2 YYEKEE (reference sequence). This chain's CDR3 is CASSFQGLNTEAFF. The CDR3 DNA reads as TGTGCCAGCAGCTTCCAGGGGCTAAACACTGAAGCTTTCTTT.

Here the CDR3 reads CASSQESGRDPDTQYF. DNA for the CDR3: TGTGCCAGCAGCCAAGAAAGCGGGAGGGACCCAGATACGCAGTATTTT. The rearrangement links TRBV4-2 to TRBJ2-3; 10 nucleotides agree with TRBD2. Germline CDR1 is LGHNA and CDR2 is YNFKEQ. V lost 0 bases, J lost 4 bases, and 4 bases stayed unmatched. The CDR3 is made up of 16 amino acids.

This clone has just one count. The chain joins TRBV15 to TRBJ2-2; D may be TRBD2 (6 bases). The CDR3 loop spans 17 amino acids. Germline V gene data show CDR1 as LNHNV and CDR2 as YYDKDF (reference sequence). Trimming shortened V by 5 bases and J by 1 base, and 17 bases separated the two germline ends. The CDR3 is CATSARGESMNTGELFF. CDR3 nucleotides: TGTGCCACCAGCGCGCGGGGCGAATCGATGAACACCGGGGAGCTGTTTTTT.

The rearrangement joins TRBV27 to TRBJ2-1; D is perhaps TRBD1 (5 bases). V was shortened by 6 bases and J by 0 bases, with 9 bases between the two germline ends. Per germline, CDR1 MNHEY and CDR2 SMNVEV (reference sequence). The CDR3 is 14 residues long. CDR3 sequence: CASRLRGSYNEQFF. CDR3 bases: TGTGCCAGCAGGCTAAGGGGCTCCTACAATGAGCAGTTCTTC.

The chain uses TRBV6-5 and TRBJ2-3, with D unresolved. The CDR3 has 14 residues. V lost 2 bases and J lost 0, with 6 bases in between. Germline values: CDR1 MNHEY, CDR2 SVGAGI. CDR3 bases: TGTGCCAGCAGTTACGCTACTAGCACAGATACGCAGTATTTT. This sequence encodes CASSYATSTDTQYF.

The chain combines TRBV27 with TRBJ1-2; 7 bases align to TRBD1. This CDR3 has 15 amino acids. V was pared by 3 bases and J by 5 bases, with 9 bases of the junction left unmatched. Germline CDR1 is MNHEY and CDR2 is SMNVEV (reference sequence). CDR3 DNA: TGTGCCAGCAGTTTTCGGCAGGGGGTTCCATATGGCTACACCTTC. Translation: CASSFRQGVPYGYTF.

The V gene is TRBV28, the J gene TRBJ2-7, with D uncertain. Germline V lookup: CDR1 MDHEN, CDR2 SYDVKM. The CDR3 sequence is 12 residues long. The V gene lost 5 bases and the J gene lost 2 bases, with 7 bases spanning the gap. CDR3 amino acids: CASSLPPYEQYF. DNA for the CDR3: TGTGCCAGCAGTCTCCCCCCCTACGAGCAGTACTTC.

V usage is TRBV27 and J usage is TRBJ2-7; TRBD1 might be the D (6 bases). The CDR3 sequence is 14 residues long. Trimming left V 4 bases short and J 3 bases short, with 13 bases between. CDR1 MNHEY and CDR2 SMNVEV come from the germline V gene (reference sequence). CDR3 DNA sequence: TGTGCCAGCAGTTCCGGGACATCTAGCTACGAGCAGTACTTC. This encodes CASSSGTSSYEQYF.

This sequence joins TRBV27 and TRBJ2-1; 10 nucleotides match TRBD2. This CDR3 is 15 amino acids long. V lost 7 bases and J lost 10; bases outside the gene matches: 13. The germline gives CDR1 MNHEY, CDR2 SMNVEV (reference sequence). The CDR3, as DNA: TGTGCCAGCATCCCTGGGCCTAGCGGGAGAGGAGAGCAGTTCTTC. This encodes CASIPGPSGRGEQFF.

CDR3 DNA sequence: TGTGCCAGCAGCTTAGTACAGGGGGCTTGGGGCTACACCTTC. This gives the protein CASSLVQGAWGYTF. The J gene is TRBJ1-2, the V gene TRBV7-2; 9 bases map to TRBD1. Per the germline V gene, CDR1 is SGHTA and CDR2 is FQGNSA. J lost 8 bases, V lost 1 base, and 5 bases had no gene match. The CDR3 is 14 residues long.

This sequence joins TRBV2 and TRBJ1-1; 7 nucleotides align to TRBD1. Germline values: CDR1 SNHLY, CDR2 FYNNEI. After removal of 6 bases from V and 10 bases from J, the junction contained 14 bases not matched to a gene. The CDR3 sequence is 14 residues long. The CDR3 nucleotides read TGTGCCAGCAGAACCTCGACAGGGCGCCTTGGAGCTTTCTTT. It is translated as CASRTSTGRLGAFF.